This T cell receptor (beta chain) was recorded in a study of blood T cells in healthy people across ages. Germline V gene data show CDR1 as SGHRS and CDR2 as YFSETQ. Unmatched junction bases numbered 11, after V lost 4 bases and J lost 5 bases. The CDR3 runs to 16 residues. For this clonotype: Its antigen is as yet unknown.

A second PCR, run for about 7 to 11 cycles, used a sample-barcoded 5' primer plus a J-beta primer mix. MiXCR, run by TCRdb on the 5' RACE reads, gives a single entry per CDR3 protein. The table shows roughly 800,000 distinct CDR3 sequences, with 58% occurring only once. Findings of the study overall: TCR beta diversity per million T cells fell roughly linearly with age.

This TCR was recovered from a young man in good health. Sequenced sample: blood. The rearrangement links TRBV5-1 to TRBJ2-3, with 9 bases that match TRBD1. The CDR3 DNA is TGCGCCAGCAGCCCCCGGACAGGGGCCGCGGGAGATACGCAGTATTTT. This sequence encodes CASSPRTGAAGDTQYF.